This T cell receptor beta chain was retrieved from a study of T cell responses to AZD1222 COVID-19 vaccine. Whole-study context: It was second doses at about 4 or about 12 weeks that were pooled.

Note on this clone: Its matching antigen is unknown.

Points from the study as a whole: Elevations in Spike-specific TCR breadth and depth followed administration of two AZD1222 doses. Mostly white British, mostly female donors; authors suggested clonal diversity may be underestimated. Seropositive AZD1222 recipients at baseline numbered only 5 to 7.

The V gene lost 5 bases and the J gene lost 1 base, with 9 bases spanning the gap. The CDR3 consists of 13 residues. CDR1 MNHEY and CDR2 SMNVEV come from the germline V gene (reference sequence). Sequencing used immunoSEQ multiplex PCR; TCRdb keeps in-frame clones, though not all of them. The sample contains about 130,000 clones, approximately 90% of which appear only once. Sequences were derived from peripheral blood, sampled on day 0 of AZD1222 vaccination. This TCR came from an adult in good health. The chain has TRBV27 and TRBJ2-7; no reliable D call. The CDR3 DNA follows: TGTGCCAGCAGTCCCTCCCGGTCCTACGAGCAGTACTTC. It codes for CASSPSRSYEQYF.